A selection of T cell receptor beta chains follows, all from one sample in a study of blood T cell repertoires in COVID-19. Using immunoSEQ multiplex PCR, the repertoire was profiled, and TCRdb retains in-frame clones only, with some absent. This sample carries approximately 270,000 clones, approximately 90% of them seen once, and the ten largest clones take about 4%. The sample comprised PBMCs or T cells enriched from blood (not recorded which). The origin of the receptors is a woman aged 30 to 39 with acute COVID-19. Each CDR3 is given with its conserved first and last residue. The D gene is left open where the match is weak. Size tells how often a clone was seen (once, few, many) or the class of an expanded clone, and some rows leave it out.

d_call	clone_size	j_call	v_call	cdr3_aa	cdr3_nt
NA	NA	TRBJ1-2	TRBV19	CASSIGEIDYGYTF	TGTGCCAGTAGTATCGGGGAAATTGACTATGGCTACACCTTC
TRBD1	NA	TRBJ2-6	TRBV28	CASTGTGGFGANVLTF	TGTGCCAGCACGGGGACAGGGGGCTTTGGGGCCAACGTCCTGACTTTC
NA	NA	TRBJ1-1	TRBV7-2	CASSLRGYLGNTEAFF	TGTGCCAGCAGCTTGCGGGGATATCTGGGCAACACTGAAGCTTTCTTT
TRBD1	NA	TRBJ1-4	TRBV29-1	CSVEGSDRDEKLFF	TGCAGCGTTGAAGGCTCGGACAGGGACGAAAAACTGTTTTTT
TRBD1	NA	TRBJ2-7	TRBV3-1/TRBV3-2	CASSQRTDRGSSYEQYF	TGTGCCAGCAGCCAACGTACCGACAGGGGGAGTTCCTACGAGCAGTACTTC
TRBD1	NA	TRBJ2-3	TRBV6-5	CASSRQGGTDTQYF	TGTGCCAGCAGTAGGCAGGGGGGCACAGATACGCAGTATTTT
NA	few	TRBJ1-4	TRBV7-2	CASSLVGAGSEKLFF	TGTGCCAGCAGCTTAGTCGGAGCGGGGAGTGAAAAACTGTTTTTT
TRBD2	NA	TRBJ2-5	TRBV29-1	CSVTGTSGEEGPPETQYF	TGCAGCGTTACCGGGACTAGCGGGGAAGAGGGGCCCCCAGAGACCCAGTACTTC
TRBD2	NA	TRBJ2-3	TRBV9	CASSVLREDPTDTQYF	TGTGCCAGCAGCGTCCTACGGGAGGACCCCACAGATACGCAGTATTTT
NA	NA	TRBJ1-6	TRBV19	CASSIAADERPLHF	TGTGCCAGTAGTATTGCAGCGGACGAAAGACCCCTCCACTTT
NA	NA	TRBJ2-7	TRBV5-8	CASSLPPGAEQYF	TGTGCCAGCAGCTTACCCCCAGGGGCCGAGCAGTACTTC
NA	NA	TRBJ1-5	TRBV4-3	CASSQEQGRQPQHF	TGCGCCAGCAGCCAGGAACAGGGACGACAGCCCCAGCATTTT
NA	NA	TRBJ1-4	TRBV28	CATSRGEKLFF	TGTGCCACCTCTCGGGGTGAAAAACTGTTTTTT
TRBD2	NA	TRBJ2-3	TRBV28	CASSPPSAGDTDTQYF	TGTGCCAGCAGTCCGCCCTCGGCGGGGGACACAGATACGCAGTATTTT
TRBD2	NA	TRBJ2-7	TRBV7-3	CASSFLRTSGRSPSAYEQYF	TGTGCCAGCAGCTTTCTAAGGACTAGCGGGAGAAGTCCCTCTGCCTACGAGCAGTACTTC
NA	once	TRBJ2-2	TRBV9	CASSAQQGTNTGELFF	TGTGCCAGCAGCGCCCAACAGGGAACCAACACCGGGGAGCTGTTTTTT
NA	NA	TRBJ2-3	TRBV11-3	CASSIFGVKDTQYF	TGTGCCAGCAGCATTTTCGGGGTTAAAGATACGCAGTATTTT
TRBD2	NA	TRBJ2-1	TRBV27	CASSLADVANEQFF	TGTGCCAGCAGTCTAGCGGACGTCGCTAATGAGCAGTTCTTC
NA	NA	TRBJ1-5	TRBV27	CASSLKGVRPQHF	TGTGCCAGCAGTCTCAAAGGGGTTAGGCCCCAGCATTTT
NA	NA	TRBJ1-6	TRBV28	CASSRTANNSPLHF	TGTGCCAGCAGTCGGACAGCAAATAATTCACCCCTCCACTTT
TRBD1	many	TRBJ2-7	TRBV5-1	CASSLAPGTGAAEQYF	TGCGCCAGCAGCTTGGCCCCCGGGACAGGGGCTGCCGAGCAGTACTTC
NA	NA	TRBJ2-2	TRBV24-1	CATSGSRESNTGELFF	TGTGCCACCAGCGGATCCCGGGAGTCGAACACCGGGGAGCTGTTTTTT
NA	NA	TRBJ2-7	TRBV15	CATSRSGAGSYEQYF	TGTGCCACCAGCAGAAGCGGTGCGGGTTCCTACGAGCAGTACTTC
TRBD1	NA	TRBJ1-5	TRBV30	CAWSTAGGQPQHF	TGTGCCTGGAGTACGGCAGGGGGTCAGCCCCAGCATTTT
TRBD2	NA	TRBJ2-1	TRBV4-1	CASSQVAGGNNNEQFF	TGCGCCAGCAGCCAAGTAGCGGGAGGAAACAACAATGAGCAGTTCTTC
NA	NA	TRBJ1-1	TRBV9	CASSFAGGPTEAFF	TGTGCCAGCAGCTTCGCGGGGGGCCCCACTGAAGCTTTCTTT
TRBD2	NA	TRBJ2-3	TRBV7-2	CASSLWLAGDTQYF	TGTGCCAGCAGCTTATGGCTAGCGGGAGATACGCAGTATTTT
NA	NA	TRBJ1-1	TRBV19	CASSIRDFTEAFF	TGTGCCAGTAGTATCCGGGACTTCACTGAAGCTTTCTTT
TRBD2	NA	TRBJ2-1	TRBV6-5	CASSPLPSGSNEQFF	TGTGCCAGCAGTCCCCTCCCCAGCGGGAGTAATGAGCAGTTCTTC
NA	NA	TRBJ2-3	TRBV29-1	CSVVPRQARAADTQYF	TGCAGCGTTGTCCCAAGACAGGCCCGGGCTGCGGATACGCAGTATTTT
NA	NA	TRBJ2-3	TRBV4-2	CASSQGLGPDTQYF	TGTGCCAGCAGCCAAGGGTTGGGGCCAGATACGCAGTATTTT
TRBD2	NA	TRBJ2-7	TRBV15	CATSRPTSATYEQYF	TGTGCCACCAGCAGACCAACTAGCGCCACCTACGAGCAGTACTTC